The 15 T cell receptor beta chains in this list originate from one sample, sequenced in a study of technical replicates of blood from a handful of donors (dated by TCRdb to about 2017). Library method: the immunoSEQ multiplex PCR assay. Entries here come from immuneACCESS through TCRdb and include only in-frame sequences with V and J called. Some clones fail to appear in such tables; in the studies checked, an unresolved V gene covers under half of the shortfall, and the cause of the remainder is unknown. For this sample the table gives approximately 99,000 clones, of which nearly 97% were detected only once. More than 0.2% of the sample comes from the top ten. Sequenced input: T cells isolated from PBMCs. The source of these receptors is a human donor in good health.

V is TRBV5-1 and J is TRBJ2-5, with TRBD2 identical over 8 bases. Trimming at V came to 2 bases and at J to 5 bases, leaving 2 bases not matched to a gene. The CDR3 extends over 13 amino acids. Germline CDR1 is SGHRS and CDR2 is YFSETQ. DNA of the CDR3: TGCGCCAGCAGCTTAGGACTAGCTGAGACCCAGTACTTC. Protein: CASSLGLAETQYF.

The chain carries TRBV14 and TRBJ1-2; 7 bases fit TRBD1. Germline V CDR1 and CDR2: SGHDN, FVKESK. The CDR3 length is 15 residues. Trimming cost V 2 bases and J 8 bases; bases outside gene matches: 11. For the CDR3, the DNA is TGTGCCAGCAGCCAAACAAGAGACAGGGTTTCCGGCTACACCTTC. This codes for CASSQTRDRVSGYTF.

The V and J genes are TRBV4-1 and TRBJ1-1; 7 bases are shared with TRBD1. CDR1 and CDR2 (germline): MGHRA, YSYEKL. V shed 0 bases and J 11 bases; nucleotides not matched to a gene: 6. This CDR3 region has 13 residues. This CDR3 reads CASSQDPRQGAFF. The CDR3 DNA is TGCGCCAGCAGCCAAGATCCCCGACAGGGCGCTTTCTTT.

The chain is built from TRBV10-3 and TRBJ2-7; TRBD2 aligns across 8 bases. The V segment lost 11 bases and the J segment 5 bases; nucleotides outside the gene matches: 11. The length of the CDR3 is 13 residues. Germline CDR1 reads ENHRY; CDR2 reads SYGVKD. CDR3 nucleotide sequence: TGTGCCTCCCTAGCGGGCGGAGGCGACGAGCAGTACTTC. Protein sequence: CASLAGGGDEQYF.

CDR3 nucleotides: TGTGCCAGCAGCTTTGCGACAGTGGGAATCGGGGGCTACACCTTC. Translating it yields CASSFATVGIGGYTF. The chain joins TRBV5-4 to TRBJ1-2; tentative D call: TRBD1 (5 bases). The germline V and J ends were trimmed by 2 bases and 8 bases, with 19 bases remaining between them. The CDR3 loop spans 15 amino acids. Looked up from germline, CDR1 is SGHNT and CDR2 is YYREEE (reference sequence).

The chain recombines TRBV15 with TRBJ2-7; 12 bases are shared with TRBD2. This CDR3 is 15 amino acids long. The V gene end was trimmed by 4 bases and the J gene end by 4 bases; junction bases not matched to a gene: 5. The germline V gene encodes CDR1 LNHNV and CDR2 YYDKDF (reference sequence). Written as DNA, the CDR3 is TGTGCCACCAGCAAACCGACTAGCGGGAGTTACGAGCAGTACTTC. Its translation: CATSKPTSGSYEQYF. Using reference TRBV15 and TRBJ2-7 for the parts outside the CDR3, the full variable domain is DAMVIQNPRYQVTQFGKPVTLSCSQTLNHNVMYWYQQKSSQAPKLLFHYYDKDFNNEADTPDNFQSRRPNTSFCFLDIRSPGLGDTAMYLCATSKPTSGSYEQYFGPGTRLTVT.

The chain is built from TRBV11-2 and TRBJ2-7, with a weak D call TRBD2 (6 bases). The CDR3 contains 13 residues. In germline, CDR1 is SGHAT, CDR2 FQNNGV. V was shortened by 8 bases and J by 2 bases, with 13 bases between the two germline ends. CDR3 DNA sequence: TGTGCCAGCTGCCCGCGGGGACCCTACGAGCAGTACTTC. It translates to CASCPRGPYEQYF.

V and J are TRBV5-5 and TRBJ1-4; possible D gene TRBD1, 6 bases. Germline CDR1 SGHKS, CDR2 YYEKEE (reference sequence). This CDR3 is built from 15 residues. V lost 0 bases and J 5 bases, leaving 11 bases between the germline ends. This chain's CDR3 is CASSLVTTGNEKLFF. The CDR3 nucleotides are TGTGCCAGCAGCTTGGTTACTACAGGGAATGAAAAACTGTTTTTT.

This CDR3 is CASGLAGGGPSTDTQYF. CDR3 coding DNA: TGTGCTAGTGGTTTGGCAGGGGGCGGCCCTAGCACAGATACGCAGTATTTT. This rearrangement joins TRBV12-5 to TRBJ2-3, with TRBD1 identical over 8 bases. This CDR3 spans 17 amino acids. Per the germline V gene, CDR1 is LGHNT and CDR2 is FRNRAP. V gave up 1 base and J gave up 0 bases; unmatched junction bases: 6.

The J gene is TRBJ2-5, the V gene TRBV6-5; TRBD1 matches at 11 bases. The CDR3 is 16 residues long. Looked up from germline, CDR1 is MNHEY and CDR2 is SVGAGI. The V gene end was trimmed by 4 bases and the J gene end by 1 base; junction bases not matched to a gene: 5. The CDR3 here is CASSFVGTGGQETQYF. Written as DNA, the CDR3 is TGTGCCAGCAGTTTTGTCGGGACAGGGGGCCAAGAGACCCAGTACTTC.

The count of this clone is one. The DNA of the CDR3 is TGTGCCAGCAGTATTAGCGGGGGTGATTCTGAGCAGTTCTTC. Amino acid sequence: CASSISGGDSEQFF. The V call is TRBV28, the J call TRBJ2-1; TRBD2 matches at 9 bases. Trimming took 5 bases from V and 9 from J; bases not matched to a gene: 8. CDR3 size: 14 residues. Germline CDR1 MDHEN, CDR2 SYDVKM.

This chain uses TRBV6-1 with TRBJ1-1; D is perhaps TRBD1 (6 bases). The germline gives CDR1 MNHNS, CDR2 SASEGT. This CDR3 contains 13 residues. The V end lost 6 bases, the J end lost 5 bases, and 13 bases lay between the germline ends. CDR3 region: CASSYHTGTEAFF. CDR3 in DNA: TGTGCCAGCAGCTACCATACAGGGACTGAAGCTTTCTTT.

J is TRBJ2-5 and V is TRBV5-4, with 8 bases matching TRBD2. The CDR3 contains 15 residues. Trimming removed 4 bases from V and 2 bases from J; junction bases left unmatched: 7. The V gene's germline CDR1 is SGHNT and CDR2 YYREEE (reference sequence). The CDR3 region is CASSGAAGVQETQYF. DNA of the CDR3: TGTGCCAGCAGCGGGGCAGCGGGAGTACAAGAGACCCAGTACTTC.

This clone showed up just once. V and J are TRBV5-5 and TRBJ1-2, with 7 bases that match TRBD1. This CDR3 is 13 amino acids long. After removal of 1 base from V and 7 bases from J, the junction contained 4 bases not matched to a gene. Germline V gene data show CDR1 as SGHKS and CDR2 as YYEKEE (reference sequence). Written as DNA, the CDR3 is TGTGCCAGCAGCTTGACAGGGGACGCTGGCTACACCTTC. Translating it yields CASSLTGDAGYTF.

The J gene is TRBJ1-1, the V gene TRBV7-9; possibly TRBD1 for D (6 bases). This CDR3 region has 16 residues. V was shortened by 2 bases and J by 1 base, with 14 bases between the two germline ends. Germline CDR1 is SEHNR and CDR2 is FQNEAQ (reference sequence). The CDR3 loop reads CASSLLPRGANTEAFF. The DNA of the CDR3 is TGTGCCAGCAGCTTATTACCGCGGGGGGCGAACACTGAAGCTTTCTTT.